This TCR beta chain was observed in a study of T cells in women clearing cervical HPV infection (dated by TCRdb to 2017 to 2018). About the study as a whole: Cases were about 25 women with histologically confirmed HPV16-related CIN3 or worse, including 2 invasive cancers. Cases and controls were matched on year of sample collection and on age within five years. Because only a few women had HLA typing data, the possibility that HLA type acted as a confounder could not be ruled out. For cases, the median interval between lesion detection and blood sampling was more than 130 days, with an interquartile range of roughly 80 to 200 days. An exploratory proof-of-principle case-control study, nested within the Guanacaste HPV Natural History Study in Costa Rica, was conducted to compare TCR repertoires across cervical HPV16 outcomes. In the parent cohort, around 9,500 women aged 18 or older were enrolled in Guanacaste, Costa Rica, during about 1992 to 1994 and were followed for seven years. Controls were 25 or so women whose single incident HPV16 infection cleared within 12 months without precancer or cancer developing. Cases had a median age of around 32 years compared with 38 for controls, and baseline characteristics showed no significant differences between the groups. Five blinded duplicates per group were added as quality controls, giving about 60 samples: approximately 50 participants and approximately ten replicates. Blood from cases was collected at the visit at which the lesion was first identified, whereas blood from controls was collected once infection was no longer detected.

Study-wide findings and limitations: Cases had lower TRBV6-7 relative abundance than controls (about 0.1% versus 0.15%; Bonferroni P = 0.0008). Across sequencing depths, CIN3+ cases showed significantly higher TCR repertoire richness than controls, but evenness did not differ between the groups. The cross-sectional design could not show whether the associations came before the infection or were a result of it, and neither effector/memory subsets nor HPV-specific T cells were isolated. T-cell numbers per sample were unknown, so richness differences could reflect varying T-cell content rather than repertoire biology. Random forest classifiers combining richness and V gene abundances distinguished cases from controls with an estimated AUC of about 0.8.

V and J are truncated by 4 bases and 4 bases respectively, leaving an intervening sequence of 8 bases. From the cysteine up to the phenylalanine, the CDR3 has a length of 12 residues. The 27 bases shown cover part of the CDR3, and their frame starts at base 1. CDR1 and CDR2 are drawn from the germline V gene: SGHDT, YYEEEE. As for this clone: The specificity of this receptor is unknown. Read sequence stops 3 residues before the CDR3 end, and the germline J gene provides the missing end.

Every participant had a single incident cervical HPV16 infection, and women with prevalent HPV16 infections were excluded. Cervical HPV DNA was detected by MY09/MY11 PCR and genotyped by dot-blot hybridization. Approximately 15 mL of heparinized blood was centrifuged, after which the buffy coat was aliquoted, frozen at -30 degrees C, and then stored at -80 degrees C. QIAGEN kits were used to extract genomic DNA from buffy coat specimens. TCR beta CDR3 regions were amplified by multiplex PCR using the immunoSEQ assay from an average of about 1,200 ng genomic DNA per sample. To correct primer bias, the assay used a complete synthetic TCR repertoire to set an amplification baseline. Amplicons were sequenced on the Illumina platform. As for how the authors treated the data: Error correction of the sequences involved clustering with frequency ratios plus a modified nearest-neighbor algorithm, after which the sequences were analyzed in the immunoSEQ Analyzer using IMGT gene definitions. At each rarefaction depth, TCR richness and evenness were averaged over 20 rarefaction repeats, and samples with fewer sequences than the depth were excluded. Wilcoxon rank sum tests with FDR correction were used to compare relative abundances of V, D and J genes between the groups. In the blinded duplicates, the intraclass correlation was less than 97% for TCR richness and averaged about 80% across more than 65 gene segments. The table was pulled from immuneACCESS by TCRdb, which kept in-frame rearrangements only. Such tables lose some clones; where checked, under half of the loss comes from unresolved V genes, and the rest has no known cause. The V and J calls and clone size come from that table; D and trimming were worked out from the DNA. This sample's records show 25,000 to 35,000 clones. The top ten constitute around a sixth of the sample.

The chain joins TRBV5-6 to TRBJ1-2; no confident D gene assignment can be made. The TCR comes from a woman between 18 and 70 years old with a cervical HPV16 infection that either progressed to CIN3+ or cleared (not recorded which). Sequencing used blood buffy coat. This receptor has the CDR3 CASSPGSYGYTF. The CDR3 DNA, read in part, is TGTGCCAGCAGCCCAGGCTCCTATGGC. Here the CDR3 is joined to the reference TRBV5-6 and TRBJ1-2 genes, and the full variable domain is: DAGVTQSPTHLIKTRGQQVTLRCSPKSGHDTVSWYQQALGQGPQFIFQYYEEEERQRGNFPDRFSGHQFPNYSSELNVNALLLGDSALYLCASSPGSYGYTFGSGTRLTVV.